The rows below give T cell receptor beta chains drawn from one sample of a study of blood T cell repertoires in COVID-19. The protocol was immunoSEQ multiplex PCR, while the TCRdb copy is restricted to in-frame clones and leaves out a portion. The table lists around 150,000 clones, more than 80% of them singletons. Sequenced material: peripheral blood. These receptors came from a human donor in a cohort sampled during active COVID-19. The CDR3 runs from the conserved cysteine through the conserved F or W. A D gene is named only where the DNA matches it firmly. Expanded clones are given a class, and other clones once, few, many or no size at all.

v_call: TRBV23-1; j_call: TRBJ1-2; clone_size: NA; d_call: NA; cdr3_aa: CASSQMSGAVGYTF; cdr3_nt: TGCGCCAGCAGTCAAATGTCAGGGGCAGTCGGCTACACCTTC
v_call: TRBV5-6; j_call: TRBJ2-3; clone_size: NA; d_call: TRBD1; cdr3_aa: CASRPTRRGPDTQYF; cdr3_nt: TGTGCCAGCCGCCCAACACGCAGGGGGCCAGATACGCAGTATTTT
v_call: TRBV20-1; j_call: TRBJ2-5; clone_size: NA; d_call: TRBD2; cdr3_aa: CSASETWTSGRRTTQYF; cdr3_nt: TGCAGTGCTAGTGAAACCTGGACTAGCGGGAGGAGGACGACCCAGTACTTC
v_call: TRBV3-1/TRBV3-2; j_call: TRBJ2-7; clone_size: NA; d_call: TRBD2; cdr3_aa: CASSQWGGVSSYEQYF; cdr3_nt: TGTGCCAGCAGCCAATGGGGGGGAGTGAGCTCCTACGAGCAGTACTTC
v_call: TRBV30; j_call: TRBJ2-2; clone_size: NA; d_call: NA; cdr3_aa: CAWSVQSYTGELFF; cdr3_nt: TGTGCCTGGAGTGTACAGTCGTACACCGGGGAGCTGTTTTTT
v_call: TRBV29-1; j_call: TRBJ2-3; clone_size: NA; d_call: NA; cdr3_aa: CSVETGADTQYF; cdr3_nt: TGCAGCGTTGAGACGGGGGCAGATACGCAGTATTTT
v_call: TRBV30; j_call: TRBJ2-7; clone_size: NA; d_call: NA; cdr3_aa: CAWSVGQSYEQYF; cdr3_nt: TGTGCCTGGAGTGTAGGACAGTCCTACGAGCAGTACTTC
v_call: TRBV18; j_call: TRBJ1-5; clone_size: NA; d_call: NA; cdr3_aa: CASSVAGPQSGAQHF; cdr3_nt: TGTGCCAGCTCAGTAGCGGGACCCCAGAGTGGGGCCCAGCATTTT
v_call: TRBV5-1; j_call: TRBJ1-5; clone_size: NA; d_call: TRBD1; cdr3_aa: CASRLDRVPNQPQHF; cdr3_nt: TGCGCCAGCAGACTGGACAGGGTCCCCAATCAGCCCCAGCATTTT
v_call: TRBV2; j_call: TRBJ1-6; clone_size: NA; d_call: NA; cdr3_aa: CASTETGGVVSPLHF; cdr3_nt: TGTGCCAGCACCGAAACGGGGGGGGTGGTGTCACCCCTCCACTTT
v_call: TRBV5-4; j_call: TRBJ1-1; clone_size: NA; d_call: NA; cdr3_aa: CASTLNTEAFF; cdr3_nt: TGTGCCAGTACACTGAACACTGAAGCTTTCTTT
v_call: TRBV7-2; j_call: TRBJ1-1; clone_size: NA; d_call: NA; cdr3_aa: CASSLALTPNTEAFF; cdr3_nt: TGTGCCAGCAGCTTAGCGTTGACACCGAACACTGAAGCTTTCTTT
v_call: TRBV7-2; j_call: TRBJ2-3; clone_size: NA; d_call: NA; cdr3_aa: CASSTQAFRTDTQYF; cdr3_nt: TGTGCCAGCAGCACACAGGCCTTCAGGACAGATACGCAGTATTTT
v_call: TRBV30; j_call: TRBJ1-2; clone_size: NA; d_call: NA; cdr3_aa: CAWSETWVRRGYTF; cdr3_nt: TGTGCCTGGAGTGAGACATGGGTCCGACGGGGCTACACCTTC
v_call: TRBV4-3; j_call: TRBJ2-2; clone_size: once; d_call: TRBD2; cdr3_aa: CASSQEERENTGELFF; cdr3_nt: TGCGCCAGCAGCCAAGAGGAGCGGGAAAACACCGGGGAGCTGTTTTTT
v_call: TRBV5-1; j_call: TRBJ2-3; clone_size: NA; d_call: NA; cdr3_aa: CASSGRNTDTQYF; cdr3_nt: TGCGCCAGCAGCGGCCGTAACACAGATACGCAGTATTTT
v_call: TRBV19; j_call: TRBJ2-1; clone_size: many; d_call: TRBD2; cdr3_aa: CASSNPQREKGEQFF; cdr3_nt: TGTGCCAGTAGTAATCCCCAGCGGGAGAAGGGTGAGCAGTTCTTC
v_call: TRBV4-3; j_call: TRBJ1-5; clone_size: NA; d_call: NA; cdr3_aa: CASSREGGGNQPQHF; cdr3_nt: TGCGCCAGCAGCCGGGAGGGGGGCGGCAATCAGCCCCAGCATTTT
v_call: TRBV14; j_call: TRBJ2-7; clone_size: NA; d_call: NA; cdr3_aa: CASRDVGVEQYF; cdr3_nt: TGTGCCAGCAGAGACGTGGGAGTCGAGCAGTACTTC
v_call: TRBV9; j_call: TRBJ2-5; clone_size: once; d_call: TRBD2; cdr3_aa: CASSVEGAGGFETQYF; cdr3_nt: TGTGCCAGCAGCGTCGAAGGAGCGGGAGGGTTTGAGACCCAGTACTTC
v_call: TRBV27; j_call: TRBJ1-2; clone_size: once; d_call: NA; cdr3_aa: CASRRGYGYTF; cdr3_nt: TGTGCCAGCAGGCGCGGGTATGGCTACACCTTC
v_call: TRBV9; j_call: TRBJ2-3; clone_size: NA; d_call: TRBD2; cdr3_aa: CASSLTSGGADTQYF; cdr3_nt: TGTGCCAGCAGCCTAACTAGCGGGGGGGCAGATACGCAGTATTTT
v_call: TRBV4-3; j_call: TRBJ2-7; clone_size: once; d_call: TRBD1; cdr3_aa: CASSQGRNRGEEQYF; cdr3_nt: TGCGCCAGCAGCCAAGGGCGTAACAGGGGCGAAGAGCAGTACTTC
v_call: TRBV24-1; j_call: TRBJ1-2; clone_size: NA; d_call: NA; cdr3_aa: CATSDLDRSYGYTF; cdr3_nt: TGTGCCACCAGTGATTTGGACAGATCCTATGGCTACACCTTC
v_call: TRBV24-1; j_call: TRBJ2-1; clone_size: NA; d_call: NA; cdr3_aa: CATSDPQRPHNEQFF; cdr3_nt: TGTGCCACCAGTGACCCCCAGAGGCCCCACAATGAGCAGTTCTTC
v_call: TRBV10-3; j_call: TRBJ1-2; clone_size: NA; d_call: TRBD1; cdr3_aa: CAISLTGTGTGYTF; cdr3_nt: TGTGCCATCAGTTTAACCGGGACAGGGACCGGCTACACCTTC
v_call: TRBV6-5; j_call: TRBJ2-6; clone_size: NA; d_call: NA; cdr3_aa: CASADWPSGANVLTF; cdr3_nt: TGTGCCAGCGCTGACTGGCCTTCTGGGGCCAACGTCCTGACTTTC